A selection of T cell receptor beta chains follows, all from one sample in a study of T cell repertoires in cytomegalovirus infection. TCRdb redid the calling of the reads with MiXCR, one entry per CDR3 protein. The data hold some 700,000 distinct CDR3 sequences, with roughly 35% observed a single time. The specimen sequenced was PBMCs. The receptors here all came from a human donor in good health (CMV status not recorded). Some clones in this sample may be carry-over from other donors' samples. The CDR3 runs from the conserved cysteine through the conserved F or W. The D gene is left open where the match is weak. Not all rows give a size; the values are once, few, many and, for expanded clones, a class.

TGCGCCAGCACCATACTAGCGGGGGTCACCGGGGAGCTGTTTTTT	CASTILAGVTGELFF	TRBJ2-2	once	TRBV10-2	TRBD2
TGTGCCAGCGGGGGACAGGTGAACACTGAAGCTTTCTTT	CASGGQVNTEAFF	TRBJ1-1	few	TRBV28	TRBD1
TGTGCTAGTGGTTCGGGCCGCTCCTACAATGAGCAGTTCTTC	CASGSGRSYNEQFF	TRBJ2-1	.	TRBV12-5	.
TGTGCCAGCAGTTACCGGGCCTCCGGCGCCCTCCACTTT	CASSYRASGALHF	TRBJ1-6	.	TRBV5-6	.
TGTGCCAGCAGACCCGGACAGGCGGTCTCTGGGGCCAACGTCCTGACTTTC	CASRPGQAVSGANVLTF	TRBJ2-6	.	TRBV2	TRBD1
TGTGCCAGCAGTGAATATATGGCCCACCAAGAGGGGAACACCGGGGAGCTGTTTTTT	CASSEYMAHQEGNTGELFF	TRBJ2-2	.	TRBV6-1	.
TGTGCCAGCAGAGATTCCGGTTCCTACGAGCAGTACTTC	CASRDSGSYEQYF	TRBJ2-7	.	TRBV12-3/TRBV12-4	.
TGTGCCAGCAGCCAGCAAGCGGGGAACTACGAGCAGTACTTC	CASSQQAGNYEQYF	TRBJ2-7	.	TRBV14	TRBD2
TGTGCCAGCAGTGAAGCGGGGAGGAAGGGCTCACCCCTCCACTTT	CASSEAGRKGSPLHF	TRBJ1-6	.	TRBV2	.
TGCAGTGCTTGGGTAGACGGGCCAGATACGCAGTATTTT	CSAWVDGPDTQYF	TRBJ2-3	.	TRBV20-1	.
TGTGCCAGCAGCGGGGAGATCGGAGGGGATGAAAAACTGTTTTTT	CASSGEIGGDEKLFF	TRBJ1-4	few	TRBV7-9	.
TGTGCCATCAGAGGACTAGCGGGGGCTAGCACAGATACGCAGTATTTT	CAIRGLAGASTDTQYF	TRBJ2-3	.	TRBV10-3	TRBD2
TGTGCCAGCAGTTCGTCAGGGTATAAGCCGTATTTT	CASSSSGYKPYF	TRBJ2-3	.	TRBV28	.
TGTGCTAGCAGCTTAGGCGCGGCTCATCAAGAGACCCAGTACTTC	CASSLGAAHQETQYF	TRBJ2-5	few	TRBV7-6	.
TGTGCCAGCAGTTTAGGCGACAGGGGCGCCTACGAGCAGTACTTC	CASSLGDRGAYEQYF	TRBJ2-7	.	TRBV12-3/TRBV12-4	TRBD1
TGTGCCAGCAGTGCCTCGACAGGGAACTATGGCTACACCTTC	CASSASTGNYGYTF	TRBJ1-2	.	TRBV27	TRBD1
TGCGCCAGCAGCCAACCTACCGGGGGGGCGGGGGGGCCCAATGAGCAGTTCTTC	CASSQPTGGAGGPNEQFF	TRBJ2-1	.	TRBV4-3	TRBD2
TGTGCCACCAGCACCCTGACAGGGCCAAACACTGAAGCTTTCTTT	CATSTLTGPNTEAFF	TRBJ1-1	.	TRBV15	TRBD1
TGTGCCAGCAGCTTCCTGGACAGGGGCACAGATACGCAGTATTTT	CASSFLDRGTDTQYF	TRBJ2-3	.	TRBV6-6	TRBD1
TGTGCCAGTAGTATAGGAATAGGCAGGGGCTACACCGGGGAGCTGTTTTTT	CASSIGIGRGYTGELFF	TRBJ2-2	few	TRBV19	.
TGTGCCAGCAGTTTAATAGGGGGGCGTCCCACAGATACGCAGTATTTT	CASSLIGGRPTDTQYF	TRBJ2-3	few	TRBV28	.
TGTGCCATCAGTGAGTCGACAGCTATTTCCTACGAGCAGTACTTC	CAISESTAISYEQYF	TRBJ2-7	.	TRBV10-3	.
TGTGCCAGCAGCGCAGAGGGGGGCACAGAGACGCAGTATTTT	CASSAEGGTETQYF	TRBJ2-3	.	TRBV7-8	.
TGTGCCAGCAGCTTACCCCCGTCACATTCACCCCTCCACTTT	CASSLPPSHSPLHF	TRBJ1-6	.	TRBV7-2	.
TGTGCCACCCTAGGGGGGACGAACACTGAAGCTTTCTTT	CATLGGTNTEAFF	TRBJ1-1	few	TRBV6-1	.
TGTGCCAGCAGCTCCGAGAGGCACACCAGGGGATGGGCGGGGGCCAACGTCCTGACTTTC	CASSSERHTRGWAGANVLTF	TRBJ2-6	.	TRBV7-4	.
TGTGCCAGCAGCCATGGGGACAGAATCGAGACCCAGTACTTC	CASSHGDRIETQYF	TRBJ2-5	.	TRBV5-5	TRBD1
TGTGCCAGCTCACCGGGGGCAGCGGAAGCTTTCTTT	CASSPGAAEAFF	TRBJ1-1	few	TRBV18	.
TGTGCCAGCAGTTCCGCCCCCCACAATGAGCAGTTCTTC	CASSSAPHNEQFF	TRBJ2-1	.	TRBV28	.
TGTGCCAGCAGTGATAACGGCGGAGGTGAGCAGTTCTTC	CASSDNGGGEQFF	TRBJ2-1	.	TRBV2	.
TGTGCCAGTAGTATAGGACAGGGGAGGCACAATGAGCAGTTCTTC	CASSIGQGRHNEQFF	TRBJ2-1	.	TRBV19	TRBD1
TGCAGTGCCATCGGGGGGGTTACAGATACGCAGTATTTT	CSAIGGVTDTQYF	TRBJ2-3	.	TRBV20-1	TRBD2
TGCGCCAGCAGCCAAGATCCCACAGGGAGGAATGAGCAGTTCTTC	CASSQDPTGRNEQFF	TRBJ2-1	.	TRBV4-1	.
TGTGCCAGCAGCTTAAGGGATTTTGGGGAGCAGTACTTC	CASSLRDFGEQYF	TRBJ2-7	.	TRBV11-2	.
TGTGCCAGTAGTGACGGGGGACCTTTGGAGCAGTACTTC	CASSDGGPLEQYF	TRBJ2-7	few	TRBV19	.
TGCAGTGCTAGAGACGGGGGAGGGGGAGAGTATGGCTACACCTTC	CSARDGGGGEYGYTF	TRBJ1-2	once	TRBV20-1	.
TGTGCCACCAGTGCCTGGGACGGGTACGAGCAGTACTTC	CATSAWDGYEQYF	TRBJ2-7	.	TRBV24-1	.
TGTGCCAGCAGCTTAGCGGGGGCGCGGGTCTACACCTTC	CASSLAGARVYTF	TRBJ1-2	few	TRBV11-2	.
TGTGCCAGCAGTAAAGGTCAGGGGAGTGAAAAACTGTTTTTT	CASSKGQGSEKLFF	TRBJ1-4	.	TRBV12-3/TRBV12-4	.
TGTGCCAGCAGCTTATATCAAGCGGGGCAAGAGACCCAGTACTTC	CASSLYQAGQETQYF	TRBJ2-5	few	TRBV7-2	TRBD2
TGTGCCAGCAGCAATTTACTTCAGGAGCAGTACTTC	CASSNLLQEQYF	TRBJ2-7	.	TRBV28	.
TGTGCCTGGACGGCAGGGGGCACTGAAGCTTTCTTT	CAWTAGGTEAFF	TRBJ1-1	.	TRBV30	TRBD1
TGTGCCACCAGTGATTCACCCGGGACAGGCCGCACAGATACGCAGTATTTT	CATSDSPGTGRTDTQYF	TRBJ2-3	.	TRBV24-1	TRBD1
TGCAGTGCTTTGCCAAGCGGGAGGCCCGAGCAGTTCTTC	CSALPSGRPEQFF	TRBJ2-1	few	TRBV20-1	TRBD2
TGTGCCAGCAGCCCGTTGGGGAGGGCCAACGTCCTGACTTTC	CASSPLGRANVLTF	TRBJ2-6	.	TRBV14	.
TGTGCCAGCAGTGAACATCTGGATACGCAGTATTTT	CASSEHLDTQYF	TRBJ2-3	.	TRBV6-1	.
TGCGCCAGCAGCTTGGCCCCGAGGACTGCTGGTAGCTACACCTTC	CASSLAPRTAGSYTF	TRBJ1-2	.	TRBV5-1	.
TGTGCCAGCAGCGGACGGGTCGACACTGAAGCTTTCTTT	CASSGRVDTEAFF	TRBJ1-1	few	TRBV11-2	.
TGTGCCAGCAGCTTAGCGAAGCGAGCGGGGGCAATAAAAGAGACCCAGTACTTC	CASSLAKRAGAIKETQYF	TRBJ2-5	.	TRBV7-2	TRBD2
TGTGCCAGTAGTATGTCTGGGAGCACAGATACGCAGTATTTT	CASSMSGSTDTQYF	TRBJ2-3	.	TRBV19	.
TGTGCCAGTCAAATTGGGGGTATCTACGAGCAGTACTTC	CASQIGGIYEQYF	TRBJ2-7	many	TRBV12-3/TRBV12-4	.
TGTGCCAGCAAGACCTCTCCGGGGGGGAACACCATATATTTT	CASKTSPGGNTIYF	TRBJ1-3	many	TRBV7-2	.
TGTGCCAGTAGTCAACGAACACATGAAGCTTTCTTT	CASSQRTHEAFF	TRBJ1-1	.	TRBV19	.
TGCAGTGCTAGAGATTCAGGGGGTGGTTCACCCCTCCACTTT	CSARDSGGGSPLHF	TRBJ1-6	.	TRBV20-1	TRBD1
TGTGCCAGCAGTCCCCACACCACTAGCAATCAGCCCCAGCATTTT	CASSPHTTSNQPQHF	TRBJ1-5	.	TRBV27	.
TGTGCCAGCAGCTTATCGGGTAGAGGGTACCACGAGCAGTACTTC	CASSLSGRGYHEQYF	TRBJ2-7	few	TRBV7-2	.
TGTGCCAGCACCCGTGGGGTCGTAACCAACACTGAAGCTTTCTTT	CASTRGVVTNTEAFF	TRBJ1-1	.	TRBV5-8	.
TGTGCCAGCAGCTTAGTGTTGGGGTTACCCGGGGCCAACGTCCTGACTTTC	CASSLVLGLPGANVLTF	TRBJ2-6	few	TRBV7-8	.
TGTGCCAGCAGCTTCGCCGGACAAAGAGGGGTAAATGAAAAACTGTTTTTT	CASSFAGQRGVNEKLFF	TRBJ1-4	.	TRBV7-9	.